This passage covers 24 T cell receptor beta chains from one sample sequenced in a study of blood T cell repertoires in COVID-19. Only in-frame clones appear in the TCRdb table, and some are missing; sequencing was by immunoSEQ multiplex PCR. This sample has tens of thousands of clones, with around 91% found just once. Material for sequencing was peripheral blood. The receptors derive from a human donor in a cohort sampled during active COVID-19.

The gene calls are TRBV4-3 and TRBJ2-3, with 7 bases fitting TRBD1. Germline CDR1 reads LGHNA; CDR2 reads YSLEER. Losses at the gene ends were 0 bases for V and 5 bases for J; bases not matched to a gene: 8. This CDR3 spans 16 amino acids. The CDR3 DNA reads as TGCGCCAGCAGCCAAGATCAGAGGGGGCTTATAGATACGCAGTATTTT. It is translated as CASSQDQRGLIDTQYF.

The rearrangement joins TRBV11-3 to TRBJ2-1; D remains unclear. CDR1 is SGHNT and CDR2 is YENEEA in the germline V gene. V shed 2 bases and J shed 4 bases, with 9 bases lying between them. This CDR3 is 14 amino acids long. The CDR3 DNA follows: TGTGCCAGCAGCTTAAGTACCGAGTACAATGAGCAGTTCTTC. Translation gives CASSLSTEYNEQFF.

The gene calls are TRBV6-2 or TRBV6-3 and TRBJ1-5; 7 bases line up with TRBD1. CDR1 is MNHEY, CDR2 SVGEGT, per germline. This CDR3 comprises 16 residues. Trimming took 2 bases from V and 5 from J; bases not matched to a gene: 9. CDR3 nucleotides: TGTGCCAGCAGTTACAGGGGGACAGAAATTTATCAGCCCCAGCATTTT. This translates into CASSYRGTEIYQPQHF.

The chain joins TRBV19 to TRBJ1-2; 9 bases line up with TRBD1. The trim removed 6 bases at V and 5 bases at J, leaving 13 bases unmatched. From germline, CDR1 is LNHDA and CDR2 SQIVND (reference sequence). The CDR3 loop spans 16 amino acids. The CDR3 spells CASRNPTGGIVYGYTF. In DNA, the CDR3 is TGTGCCAGTAGGAACCCAACAGGGGGCATTGTTTATGGCTACACCTTC.

This chain uses TRBV10-3 with TRBJ1-4; 10 nucleotides align to TRBD1. The CDR3 runs 15 residues. Trimming at V came to 6 bases and at J to 3 bases, leaving 4 bases not matched to a gene. From germline, CDR1 is ENHRY and CDR2 SYGVKD. In DNA form, the CDR3 reads TGTGCCATCAGCCCAGGACAGGGGGCTAATGAAAAACTGTTTTTT. This translates into CAISPGQGANEKLFF.

V and J are TRBV20-1 and TRBJ2-3; TRBD2 matches 8 bases. The germline V gene encodes CDR1 DFQATT and CDR2 SNEGSKA (reference sequence). The CDR3 has 15 residues. V shed 3 bases and J 6 bases; nucleotides not matched to a gene: 11. The CDR3 sequence: CSASARGGPLDTQYF. CDR3 sequence (DNA): TGCAGTGCTAGTGCTCGGGGGGGGCCGCTCGATACGCAGTATTTT.

V is TRBV7-9 and J is TRBJ1-3; no clear D gene. This CDR3 region has 14 residues. Germline V gene data show CDR1 as SEHNR and CDR2 as FQNEAQ (reference sequence). V was shortened by 2 bases and J by 4 bases, with 9 bases between the two germline ends. The CDR3 sequence: CASSLLVLGNTIYF. In DNA form, the CDR3 reads TGTGCCAGCAGCTTATTAGTTCTGGGAAACACCATATATTTT.

CDR3: CASSPNREAEAFF. DNA of the CDR3: TGTGCCAGCTCACCTAATCGGGAGGCTGAAGCTTTCTTT. This rearrangement joins TRBV18 to TRBJ1-1; D ambiguous. The CDR3 loop spans 13 amino acids. Germline-derived CDR1 and CDR2 are KGHSH and LQKENI. V lost 3 bases and J 6 bases, leaving 11 bases between the germline ends.

V gene TRBV3-1 (or the pseudogene TRBV3-2) combines with J gene TRBJ2-1; D is unresolved. Germline CDR1 LGHDT, CDR2 YNNKEL (reference sequence). Trimming removed 2 bases from V and 0 bases from J, with 8 bases in between. The CDR3 totals 15 residues. The CDR3 coding sequence is TGTGCCAGCAGCCAACCAATTAGCTCCTACAATGAGCAGTTCTTC. Protein: CASSQPISSYNEQFF.

This clone came up once. The chain employs TRBV6-5 and TRBJ1-2; 11 bases map to TRBD1. The J segment lost 4 bases and the V segment lost 4 bases, leaving 5 bases of the junction unmatched. This CDR3 has 15 residues. Germline V gene lookup returns CDR1 MNHEY and CDR2 SVGAGI. The CDR3 loop is CASSFSGQGAYGYTF. The CDR3 nucleotides are TGTGCCAGCAGTTTCTCCGGACAGGGGGCCTATGGCTACACCTTC.

The CDR3 reads CASSPNPSGISRSSGNTIYF. Written as DNA, the CDR3 is TGCGCCAGCAGCCCAAATCCATCAGGGATCTCCCGGAGCTCTGGAAACACCATATATTTT. The genes are TRBV4-1 and TRBJ1-3; tentative D call: TRBD1 (5 bases). Trimming removed 4 bases at V and 0 bases at J, with 25 bases between. Germline CDR1 and CDR2: MGHRA and YSYEKL. CDR3 size: 20 residues.

The chain recombines TRBV4-3 with TRBJ1-2, with TRBD1 identical over 12 bases. The length of the CDR3 is 17 residues. Trimming removed 0 bases from V and 5 bases from J; junction bases left unmatched: 7. The germline gives CDR1 LGHNA, CDR2 YSLEER. The CDR3 region is CASSQDPGTGGFYGYTF. The CDR3 nucleotides read TGCGCCAGCAGCCAAGATCCGGGGACAGGGGGCTTTTATGGCTACACCTTC.

The table lists this clone with a count of one. The chain employs TRBV7-3 and TRBJ2-1; 11 nucleotides match TRBD2. Trimming cost V 5 bases and J 6 bases; bases outside gene matches: 12. From germline, CDR1 is SGHTA and CDR2 FQGTGA. The CDR3 consists of 17 residues. The CDR3 here is CASSLLSGGAGVNEQFF. The CDR3 DNA sequence: TGTGCCAGCAGCCTACTTAGCGGGGGGGCCGGTGTCAATGAGCAGTTCTTC.

The chain is built from TRBV30 and TRBJ2-3, with D possibly being TRBD2 (5 bases). The ends were cut back, 2 bases at V and 4 bases at J, with 7 bases in the middle. This CDR3 contains 12 residues. Germline V gene lookup returns CDR1 GTSNPN and CDR2 SVGIG (reference sequence). In nucleotides, the CDR3 is TGTGCCTGGAGTCGCGGGCCAGATACGCAGTATTTT. Translated: CAWSRGPDTQYF.

The V and J genes are TRBV21-1 and TRBJ2-7; the D segment call TRBD1 is taken from the table without a DNA check. TRBV21-1 is flagged as a pseudogene. The CDR3 loop spans 16 amino acids. The CDR3 is CATPPCPGTGAWPLEF. As DNA, the CDR3 is TGTGCCACCCCCCCGTGCCCCGGGACAGGGGCTTGGCCATTAGAGTTC.

This rearrangement joins TRBV4-3 to TRBJ1-2, with TRBD1 as a possible D gene (6 bases). Germline CDR1 and CDR2: LGHNA and YSLEER. The ends were cut back, 1 base at V and 7 bases at J, with 16 bases in the middle. This CDR3 spans 15 amino acids. The CDR3 spells CASSQVYGGAGGYTF. Here the CDR3 DNA reads TGCGCCAGCAGCCAAGTGTATGGGGGGGCTGGTGGCTACACCTTC.

This chain uses TRBV6-6 with TRBJ2-3; D uncertain. The CDR3 loop spans 15 amino acids. Trimming stripped 8 bases from V and 0 bases from J, with 15 bases between. CDR1 is MNHNY, CDR2 SVGAGI, per germline (reference sequence). The CDR3 DNA follows: TGTGCCAGCTTACGGGTGGATACTAGCACAGATACGCAGTATTTT. Its protein product is CASLRVDTSTDTQYF.

This chain links TRBV18 with TRBJ2-1; 8 bases match TRBD1. The CDR3 extends over 14 amino acids. Germline V gene sequence: CDR1 KGHSH, CDR2 LQKENI. V lost 3 bases and J lost 4; bases outside the gene matches: 2. Here the CDR3 DNA reads TGTGCCAGCTCACCGAGGACAGGGTACAATGAGCAGTTCTTC. Protein sequence: CASSPRTGYNEQFF.

J is TRBJ1-6 and V is TRBV5-5; D is unresolved. The germline V gene has CDR1 SGHKS and CDR2 YYEKEE (reference sequence). V was pared by 2 bases and J by 5 bases, with 14 bases between. CDR3 length: 16 residues. This CDR3 reads CASSLTVTVNNSPLHF. CDR3 bases: TGTGCCAGCAGCTTAACTGTCACAGTGAATAATTCACCCCTCCACTTT.

The rearrangement links TRBV19 to TRBJ2-2; maybe TRBD2 (6 bases). Germline lookup yields CDR1 LNHDA and CDR2 SQIVND (reference sequence). CDR3 length: 14 amino acids. V shed 7 bases and J shed 5 bases, with 14 bases lying between them. The chain's CDR3 is CASNPTRLTGELFF. DNA of the CDR3: TGTGCCAGTAACCCGACTAGACTAACCGGGGAGCTGTTTTTT.

This rearrangement joins TRBV6-1 to TRBJ2-7; D ambiguous. The length of the CDR3 is 16 residues. V dropped 4 bases and J dropped 2 bases, with 18 bases sitting between them. CDR1 MNHNS and CDR2 SASEGT come from the germline V gene. Here the CDR3 DNA reads TGTGCCAGCAGTGTAGAGGCACCTAGTCTGGCCTACGAGCAGTACTTC. Translating it yields CASSVEAPSLAYEQYF.

V gene TRBV6-6 combines with J gene TRBJ2-5; no clear D gene. V was pared by 7 bases and J by 2 bases, with 11 bases between. CDR3 length equals 13 residues. Germline assignment: CDR1 MNHNY and CDR2 SVGAGI (reference sequence). The CDR3, as DNA: TGTGCCAGCACTTGGCGGCCTCAAGAGACCCAGTACTTC. It translates to CASTWRPQETQYF.

The J gene is TRBJ1-1, the V gene TRBV18; D gene uncertain. Germline CDR1 is KGHSH and CDR2 is LQKENI. V lost 2 bases, J lost 1 base, and 8 bases lay in between. The CDR3 length is 14 residues. The CDR3 bases are TGTGCCAGCTCACCAAACAGACAGAACACTGAAGCTTTCTTT. Its protein is CASSPNRQNTEAFF.

V usage is TRBV5-4 and J usage is TRBJ1-2; D call uncertain. The germline gives CDR1 SGHNT, CDR2 YYREEE (reference sequence). The CDR3 sequence is 15 residues long. Trimming stripped 2 bases from V and 4 bases from J, with 15 bases between. CDR3 coding DNA: TGTGCCAGCAGCTTTTTGGCACGGGATCTCTATGGCTACACCTTC. Protein sequence: CASSFLARDLYGYTF.